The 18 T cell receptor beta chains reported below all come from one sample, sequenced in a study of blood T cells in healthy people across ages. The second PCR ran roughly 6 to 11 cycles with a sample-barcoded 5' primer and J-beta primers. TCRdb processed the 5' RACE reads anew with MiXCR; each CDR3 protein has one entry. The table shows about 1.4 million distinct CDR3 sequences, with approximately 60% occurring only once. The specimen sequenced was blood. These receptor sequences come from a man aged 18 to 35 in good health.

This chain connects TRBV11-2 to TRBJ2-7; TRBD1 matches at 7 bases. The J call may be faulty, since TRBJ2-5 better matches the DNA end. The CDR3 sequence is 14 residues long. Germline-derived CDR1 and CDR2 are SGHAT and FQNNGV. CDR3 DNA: TGTGCCAGCAGCTTGATCGGGACAGTAGAGACCCAGTACTTC. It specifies CASSLIGTVETQYF.

The CDR3 coding sequence is TGTGCCAGCAGCCCTTCCTCTAGCGGGGAATACAATGAGCAGTTCTTC. Amino acids: CASSPSSSGEYNEQFF. The chain links TRBV5-6 to TRBJ2-1, with 9 bases that match TRBD2. The CDR3 covers 16 residues. Germline CDR1 SGHDT, CDR2 YYEEEE. V lost 4 bases, J lost 4 bases, and 9 bases stayed unmatched.

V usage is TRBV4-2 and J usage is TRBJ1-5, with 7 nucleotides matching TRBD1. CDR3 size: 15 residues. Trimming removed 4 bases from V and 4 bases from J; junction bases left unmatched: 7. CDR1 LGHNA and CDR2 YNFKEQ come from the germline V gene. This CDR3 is CASSPIEGANQPQHF. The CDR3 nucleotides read TGTGCCAGCAGCCCGATCGAGGGGGCGAATCAGCCCCAGCATTTT.

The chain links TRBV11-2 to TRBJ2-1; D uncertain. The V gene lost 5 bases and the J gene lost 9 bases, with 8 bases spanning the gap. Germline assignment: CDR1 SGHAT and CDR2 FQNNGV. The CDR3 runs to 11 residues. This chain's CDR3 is CASSPLVEQFF. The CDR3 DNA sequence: TGTGCCAGCAGCCCCCTTGTTGAGCAGTTCTTC.

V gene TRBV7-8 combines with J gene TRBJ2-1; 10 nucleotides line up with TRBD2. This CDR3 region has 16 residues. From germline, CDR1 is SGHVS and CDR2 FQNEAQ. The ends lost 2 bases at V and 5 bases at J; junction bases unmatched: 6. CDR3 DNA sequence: TGTGCCAGCAGCTTATTGGGGCTAGCGGGGGACAATGAGCAGTTCTTC. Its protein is CASSLLGLAGDNEQFF.

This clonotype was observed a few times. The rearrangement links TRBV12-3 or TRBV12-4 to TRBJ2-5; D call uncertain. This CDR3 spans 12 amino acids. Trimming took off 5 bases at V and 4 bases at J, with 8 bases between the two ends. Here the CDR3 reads CASSAFGETQYF. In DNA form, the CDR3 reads TGTGCCAGCAGTGCTTTCGGAGAGACCCAGTACTTC.

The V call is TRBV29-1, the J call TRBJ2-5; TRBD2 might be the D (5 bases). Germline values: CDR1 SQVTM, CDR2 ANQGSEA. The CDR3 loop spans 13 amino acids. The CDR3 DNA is TGCGGCGCATGCGTGGACTACCAAGAGACCCAGTACTTC. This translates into CGACVDYQETQYF.

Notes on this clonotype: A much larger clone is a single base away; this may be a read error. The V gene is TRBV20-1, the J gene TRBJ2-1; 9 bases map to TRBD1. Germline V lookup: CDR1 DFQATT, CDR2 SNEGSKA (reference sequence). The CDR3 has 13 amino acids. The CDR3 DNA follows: TGCAGTGCCGAGGACAGGGGATACAAGGAGCAGTTCTTC. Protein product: CSAEDRGYKEQFF.

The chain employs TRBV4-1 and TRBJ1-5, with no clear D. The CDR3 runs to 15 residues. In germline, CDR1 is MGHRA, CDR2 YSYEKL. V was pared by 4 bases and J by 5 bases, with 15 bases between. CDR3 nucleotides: TGCGCCAGCAGCCCCACGGGGAGGGCCGATCAGCCCCAGCATTTT. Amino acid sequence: CASSPTGRADQPQHF.

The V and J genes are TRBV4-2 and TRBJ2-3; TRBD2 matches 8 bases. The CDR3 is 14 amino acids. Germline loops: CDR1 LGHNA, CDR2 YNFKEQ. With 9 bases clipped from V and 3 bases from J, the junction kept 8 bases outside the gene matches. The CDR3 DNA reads TGTGCCAGTCGGGGGCTAGCGGGTACAGATACGCAGTATTTT. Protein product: CASRGLAGTDTQYF.

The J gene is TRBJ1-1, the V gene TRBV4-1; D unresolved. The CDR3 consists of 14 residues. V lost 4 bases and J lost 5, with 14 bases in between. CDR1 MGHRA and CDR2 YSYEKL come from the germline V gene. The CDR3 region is CASSPTHGWTEAFF. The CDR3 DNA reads TGCGCCAGCAGCCCAACGCACGGTTGGACTGAAGCTTTCTTT.

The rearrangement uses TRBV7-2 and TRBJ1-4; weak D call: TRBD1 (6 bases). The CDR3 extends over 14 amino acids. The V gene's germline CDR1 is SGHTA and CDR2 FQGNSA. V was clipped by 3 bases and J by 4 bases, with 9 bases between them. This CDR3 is CASSFQGNNEKLFF. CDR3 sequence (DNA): TGTGCCAGCAGCTTTCAGGGGAATAATGAAAAACTGTTTTTT. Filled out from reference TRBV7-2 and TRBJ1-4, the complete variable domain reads GAGVSQSPSNKVTEKGKDVELRCDPISGHTALYWYRQSLGQGLEFLIYFQGNSAPDKSGLPSDRFSAERTGGSVSTLTIQRTQQEDSAVYLCASSFQGNNEKLFFGSGTQLSVL.

This CDR3 is CSTCRGADTQYF. In DNA, the CDR3 is TGCAGCACCTGCAGGGGAGCAGATACGCAGTATTTT. The chain links TRBV29-1 to TRBJ2-3, with D possibly TRBD1 on 6 matching bases. V was trimmed by 8 bases and J by 4 bases, leaving 13 bases between them. Germline CDR1 is SQVTM and CDR2 is ANQGSEA. The CDR3 has 12 residues.

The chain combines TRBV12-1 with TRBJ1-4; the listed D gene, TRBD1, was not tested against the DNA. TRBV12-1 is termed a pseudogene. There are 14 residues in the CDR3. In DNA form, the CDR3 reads TGTGCCAGCGACTTTTACGGGACCGCTGAAAAACTGTTTTTT. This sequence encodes CASDFYGTAEKLFF.

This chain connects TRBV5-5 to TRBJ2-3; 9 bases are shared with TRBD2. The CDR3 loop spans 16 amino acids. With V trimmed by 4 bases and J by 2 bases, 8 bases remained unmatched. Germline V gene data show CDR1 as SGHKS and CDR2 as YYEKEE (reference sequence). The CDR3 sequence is CASSPGTSRDTDTQYF. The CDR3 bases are TGTGCCAGCAGCCCAGGGACTAGCAGAGACACAGATACGCAGTATTTT.

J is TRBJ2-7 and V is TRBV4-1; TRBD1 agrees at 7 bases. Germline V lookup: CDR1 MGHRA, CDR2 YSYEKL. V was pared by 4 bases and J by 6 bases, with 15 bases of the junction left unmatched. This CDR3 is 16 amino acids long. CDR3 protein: CASSLSNSRDSIEQYF. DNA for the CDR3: TGCGCCAGCAGCCTGAGCAATTCTCGGGACAGCATCGAGCAGTACTTC.

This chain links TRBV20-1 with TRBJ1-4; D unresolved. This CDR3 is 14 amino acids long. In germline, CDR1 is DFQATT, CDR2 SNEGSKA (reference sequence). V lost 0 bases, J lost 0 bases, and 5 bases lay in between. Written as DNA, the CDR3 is TGCAGTGCTAGAGAGATAGCAACTAATGAAAAACTGTTTTTT. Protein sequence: CSAREIATNEKLFF.

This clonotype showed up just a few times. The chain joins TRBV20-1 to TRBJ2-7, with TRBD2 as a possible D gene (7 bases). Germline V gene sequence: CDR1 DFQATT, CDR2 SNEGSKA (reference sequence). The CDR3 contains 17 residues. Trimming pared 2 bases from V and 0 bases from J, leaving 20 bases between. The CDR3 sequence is CSARLTGGGRSSYEQYF. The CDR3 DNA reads TGCAGTGCTAGATTAACGGGCGGGGGCCGAAGCTCCTACGAGCAGTACTTC.